These T cell receptor beta chains were read from a single sample in a study of blood T cell repertoires in COVID-19. The repertoire was sequenced with immunoSEQ multiplex PCR; TCRdb's copy has only in-frame clones and lacks some. Here the sample spans 320,000 or so clones, approximately 81% being singletons. Sample: PBMCs or T cells enriched from blood (not recorded which). The receptors shown here come from a woman in her 30s who had been exposed to COVID-19. CDR3s include the opening cysteine and the closing phenylalanine or tryptophan. D genes are given only for firm matches. Part of the rows lack a size; the others show once, few, many or a class for expanded clones.

v_gene: TRBV5-4
abundance: -
d_gene: -
j_gene: TRBJ1-1
CDR3aa: CASSFGLEAFF
CDR3nt: TGTGCCAGCAGCTTTGGGCTTGAAGCTTTCTTT

v_gene: TRBV7-2
abundance: -
d_gene: -
j_gene: TRBJ2-5
CDR3aa: CASSLRGGQTQETQYF
CDR3nt: TGTGCCAGCAGCTTACGGGGGGGACAGACCCAAGAGACCCAGTACTTC

v_gene: TRBV7-9
abundance: -
d_gene: TRBD1
j_gene: TRBJ1-2
CDR3aa: CASSPAGQGSPYGYTF
CDR3nt: TGTGCCAGCAGCCCCGCCGGACAGGGATCTCCCTATGGCTACACCTTC

v_gene: TRBV28
abundance: -
d_gene: -
j_gene: TRBJ2-5
CDR3aa: CASSMSDRETQYF
CDR3nt: TGTGCCAGCAGTATGAGCGATCGGGAGACCCAGTACTTC

v_gene: TRBV6-1
abundance: -
d_gene: TRBD2
j_gene: TRBJ2-3
CDR3aa: CASSATSGGFADTQYF
CDR3nt: TGTGCCAGCAGTGCGACTAGCGGGGGGTTCGCAGATACGCAGTATTTT

v_gene: TRBV6-5
abundance: few
d_gene: TRBD1
j_gene: TRBJ1-2
CDR3aa: CASSSDRVTRGYTF
CDR3nt: TGTGCCAGCAGTTCGGACAGGGTAACTCGTGGCTACACCTTC

v_gene: TRBV28
abundance: once
d_gene: -
j_gene: TRBJ2-1
CDR3aa: CASSFPTWNEQFF
CDR3nt: TGTGCCAGCAGTTTTCCGACTTGGAATGAGCAGTTCTTC

v_gene: TRBV28
abundance: -
d_gene: TRBD2
j_gene: TRBJ2-1
CDR3aa: CALGLAGGNNEQFF
CDR3nt: TGTGCCTTAGGACTAGCGGGAGGAAACAATGAGCAGTTCTTC

v_gene: TRBV28
abundance: -
d_gene: -
j_gene: TRBJ2-5
CDR3aa: CASRDSQGQETQYF
CDR3nt: TGTGCCAGCAGGGATTCACAGGGTCAAGAGACCCAGTACTTC

v_gene: TRBV10-3
abundance: once
d_gene: -
j_gene: TRBJ1-4
CDR3aa: CAISESGVSEEKLFF
CDR3nt: TGTGCCATCAGTGAGTCAGGGGTATCGGAGGAAAAACTGTTTTTT

v_gene: TRBV6-2/TRBV6-3
abundance: once
d_gene: TRBD1
j_gene: TRBJ2-7
CDR3aa: CASSYWAGQGIYEQYF
CDR3nt: TGTGCCAGCAGTTATTGGGCGGGACAGGGAATCTACGAGCAGTACTTC

v_gene: TRBV28
abundance: -
d_gene: -
j_gene: TRBJ1-2
CDR3aa: CASQNSNYGYTF
CDR3nt: TGTGCCAGCCAGAATTCTAACTATGGCTACACCTTC

v_gene: TRBV10-3
abundance: -
d_gene: TRBD1
j_gene: TRBJ1-2
CDR3aa: CAISGDRAGYTF
CDR3nt: TGTGCCATCAGTGGAGACAGGGCTGGCTACACCTTC

v_gene: TRBV6-4
abundance: -
d_gene: -
j_gene: TRBJ1-5
CDR3aa: CASSAETGVGQPQHF
CDR3nt: TGTGCCAGCAGTGCGGAGACAGGAGTTGGACAGCCCCAGCATTTT

v_gene: TRBV30
abundance: -
d_gene: TRBD1
j_gene: TRBJ1-2
CDR3aa: CAWRRQGATNYGYTF
CDR3nt: TGTGCCTGGAGGAGACAGGGGGCAACGAACTATGGCTACACCTTC

v_gene: TRBV27
abundance: -
d_gene: TRBD1
j_gene: TRBJ1-3
CDR3aa: CASYVGQGGNTIYF
CDR3nt: TGTGCCAGCTATGTGGGACAGGGGGGAAACACCATATATTTT

v_gene: TRBV6-5
abundance: once
d_gene: -
j_gene: TRBJ1-3
CDR3aa: CASWGNTIYF
CDR3nt: TGTGCCAGCTGGGGCAACACCATATATTTT

v_gene: TRBV7-9
abundance: -
d_gene: TRBD1
j_gene: TRBJ2-3
CDR3aa: CASSLATGTGVGTQYF
CDR3nt: TGTGCCAGCAGCTTAGCGACGGGGACAGGGGTCGGTACGCAGTATTTT

v_gene: TRBV13
abundance: -
d_gene: TRBD1
j_gene: TRBJ1-2
CDR3aa: CASSLGGTGNYGYTF
CDR3nt: TGTGCCAGCAGCCTGGGCGGGACAGGAAACTATGGCTACACCTTC

v_gene: TRBV19
abundance: -
d_gene: -
j_gene: TRBJ2-4
CDR3aa: CASRLGDIQYF
CDR3nt: TGTGCCAGTAGATTGGGCGACATTCAGTACTTC

v_gene: TRBV10-2
abundance: -
d_gene: TRBD1
j_gene: TRBJ2-4
CDR3aa: CASAAGTEKNIQYF
CDR3nt: TGCGCCAGCGCAGCCGGGACAGAAAAAAACATTCAGTACTTC

v_gene: TRBV2
abundance: -
d_gene: -
j_gene: TRBJ1-5
CDR3aa: CASSPQGGQPQHF
CDR3nt: TGTGCCAGCAGTCCACAGGGTGGGCAGCCCCAGCATTTT

v_gene: TRBV7-2
abundance: -
d_gene: TRBD2
j_gene: TRBJ2-1
CDR3aa: CASSSTGTSGHYNEQFF
CDR3nt: TGTGCCAGCAGCTCCACCGGGACTAGCGGGCACTACAATGAGCAGTTCTTC

v_gene: TRBV5-5
abundance: -
d_gene: -
j_gene: TRBJ1-5
CDR3aa: CASSLRSDQPQHF
CDR3nt: TGTGCCAGCAGCTTGAGAAGCGATCAGCCCCAGCATTTT

v_gene: TRBV2
abundance: -
d_gene: -
j_gene: TRBJ1-3
CDR3aa: CASSENSPSNGNTIYF
CDR3nt: TGTGCCAGCAGTGAGAACAGCCCAAGTAATGGAAACACCATATATTTT

v_gene: TRBV9
abundance: -
d_gene: -
j_gene: TRBJ2-2
CDR3aa: CASSVFGTNTGELFF
CDR3nt: TGTGCCAGCAGCGTATTCGGGACGAACACCGGGGAGCTGTTTTTT

v_gene: TRBV10-3
abundance: -
d_gene: -
j_gene: TRBJ1-5
CDR3aa: CAIRGGDLSNQPQHF
CDR3nt: TGTGCCATCAGAGGGGGGGACCTTAGCAATCAGCCCCAGCATTTT

v_gene: TRBV13
abundance: -
d_gene: TRBD2
j_gene: TRBJ2-3
CDR3aa: CASSLAAGGPLGDTQYF
CDR3nt: TGTGCCAGCAGCTTAGCTGCGGGAGGGCCTTTGGGAGATACGCAGTATTTT

v_gene: TRBV7-9
abundance: -
d_gene: -
j_gene: TRBJ2-7
CDR3aa: CASSYGGVTYEQYF
CDR3nt: TGTGCCAGCAGCTACGGCGGAGTTACCTACGAGCAGTACTTC

v_gene: TRBV4-3
abundance: -
d_gene: TRBD1
j_gene: TRBJ2-7
CDR3aa: CASSQGQGSYEQYF
CDR3nt: TGCGCCAGCAGCCAAGGACAGGGCTCCTACGAGCAGTACTTC

v_gene: TRBV7-9
abundance: -
d_gene: -
j_gene: TRBJ1-1
CDR3aa: CASSGRNTEAFF
CDR3nt: TGTGCCAGCAGCGGTAGGAACACTGAAGCTTTCTTT

v_gene: TRBV7-2
abundance: -
d_gene: TRBD1
j_gene: TRBJ2-7
CDR3aa: CASSFSSGTGSYEQYF
CDR3nt: TGTGCCAGCAGCTTCTCGTCGGGGACAGGGTCCTACGAGCAGTACTTC

v_gene: TRBV6-5
abundance: once
d_gene: -
j_gene: TRBJ1-1
CDR3aa: CASTGAENTEAFF
CDR3nt: TGTGCCAGCACTGGGGCGGAAAACACTGAAGCTTTCTTT

v_gene: TRBV10-2
abundance: -
d_gene: -
j_gene: TRBJ1-4
CDR3aa: CASSLGDSMFF
CDR3nt: TGCGCCAGCAGTTTAGGAGATTCTATGTTTTTT

v_gene: TRBV18
abundance: -
d_gene: TRBD1
j_gene: TRBJ1-3
CDR3aa: CASSPDRAGNTIYF
CDR3nt: TGTGCCAGCTCACCCGACAGGGCTGGAAACACCATATATTTT

v_gene: TRBV7-9
abundance: -
d_gene: -
j_gene: TRBJ2-3
CDR3aa: CASSLSTGFTDTQYF
CDR3nt: TGTGCCAGCAGCTTGTCGACAGGATTCACAGATACGCAGTATTTT

v_gene: TRBV2
abundance: -
d_gene: TRBD1
j_gene: TRBJ1-6
CDR3aa: CASSELLGDSSPLHF
CDR3nt: TGTGCCAGCAGTGAGCTCCTAGGGGACAGCTCACCCCTCCACTTT

v_gene: TRBV7-2
abundance: -
d_gene: TRBD1
j_gene: TRBJ1-1
CDR3aa: CASSPPPGQGPAPFF
CDR3nt: TGTGCCAGCAGCCCACCGCCGGGACAGGGGCCCGCACCTTTCTTT

v_gene: TRBV5-6
abundance: -
d_gene: TRBD2
j_gene: TRBJ2-7
CDR3aa: CASSLRYGLAEDEQYF
CDR3nt: TGTGCCAGCAGCTTGAGGTACGGACTAGCGGAGGACGAGCAGTACTTC

v_gene: TRBV6-5
abundance: -
d_gene: TRBD2
j_gene: TRBJ2-1
CDR3aa: CASSYSGGSYNEQFF
CDR3nt: TGTGCCAGCAGTTATAGCGGGGGCTCCTACAATGAGCAGTTCTTC

v_gene: TRBV2
abundance: -
d_gene: TRBD1
j_gene: TRBJ2-1
CDR3aa: CASSLDRGNEQFF
CDR3nt: TGTGCCAGCAGTTTGGACAGGGGGAATGAGCAGTTCTTC